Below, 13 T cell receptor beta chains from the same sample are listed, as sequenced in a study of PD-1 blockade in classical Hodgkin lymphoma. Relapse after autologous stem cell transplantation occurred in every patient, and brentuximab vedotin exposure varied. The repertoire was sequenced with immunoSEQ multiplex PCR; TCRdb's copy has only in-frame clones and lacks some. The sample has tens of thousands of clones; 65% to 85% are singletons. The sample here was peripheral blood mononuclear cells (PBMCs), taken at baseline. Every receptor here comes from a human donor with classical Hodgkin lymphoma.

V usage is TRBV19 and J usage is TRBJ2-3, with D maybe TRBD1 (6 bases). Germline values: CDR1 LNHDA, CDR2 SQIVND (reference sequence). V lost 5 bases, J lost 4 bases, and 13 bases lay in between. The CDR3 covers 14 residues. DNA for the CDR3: TGTGCCAGTAGTGACTGGGGGCTCGCAGATACGCAGTATTTT. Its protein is CASSDWGLADTQYF.

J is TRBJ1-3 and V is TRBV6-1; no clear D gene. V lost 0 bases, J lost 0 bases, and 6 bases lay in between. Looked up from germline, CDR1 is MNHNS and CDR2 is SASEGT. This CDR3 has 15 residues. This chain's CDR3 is CASSEARVSGNTIYF. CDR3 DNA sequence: TGTGCCAGCAGTGAAGCACGGGTCTCTGGAAACACCATATATTTT.

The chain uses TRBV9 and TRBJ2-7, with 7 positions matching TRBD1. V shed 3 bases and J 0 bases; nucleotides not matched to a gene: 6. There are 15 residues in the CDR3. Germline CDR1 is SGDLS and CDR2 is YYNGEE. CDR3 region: CASSARQGSSYEQYF. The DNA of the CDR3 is TGTGCCAGCAGCGCTCGACAGGGCTCCTCCTACGAGCAGTACTTC.

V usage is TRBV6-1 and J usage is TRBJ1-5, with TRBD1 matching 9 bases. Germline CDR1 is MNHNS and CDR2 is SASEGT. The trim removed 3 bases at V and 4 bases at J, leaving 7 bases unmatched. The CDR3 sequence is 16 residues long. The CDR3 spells CASSDFGQGTNQPQHF. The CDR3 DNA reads TGTGCCAGCAGTGACTTCGGACAGGGGACGAATCAGCCCCAGCATTTT.

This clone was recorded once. CDR3 coding DNA: TGTGCCAGTAGTGCCGCAGATTCTAACTATGGCTACACCTTC. Its translation: CASSAADSNYGYTF. The chain joins TRBV19 to TRBJ1-2, with D unclear. The CDR3 covers 14 residues. CDR1 and CDR2 from the germline V gene are LNHDA and SQIVND (reference sequence). Trimming took 5 bases from V and 0 from J, leaving 10 bases between them.

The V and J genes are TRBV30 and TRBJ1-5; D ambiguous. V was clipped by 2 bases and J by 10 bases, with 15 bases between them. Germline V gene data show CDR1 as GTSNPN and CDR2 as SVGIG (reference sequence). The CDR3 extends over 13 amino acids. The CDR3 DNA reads TGTGCCTGGAGTCCCGGCGGGATGGCACCCCAGCATTTT. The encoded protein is CAWSPGGMAPQHF.

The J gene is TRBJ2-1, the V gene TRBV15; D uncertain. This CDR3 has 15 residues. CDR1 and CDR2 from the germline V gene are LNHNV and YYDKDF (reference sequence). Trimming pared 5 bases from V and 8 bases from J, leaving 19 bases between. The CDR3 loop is CATSPHHLVGDEQFF. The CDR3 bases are TGTGCCACCAGCCCCCATCACCTGGTTGGGGATGAGCAGTTCTTC. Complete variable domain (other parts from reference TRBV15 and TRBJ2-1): DAMVIQNPRYQVTQFGKPVTLSCSQTLNHNVMYWYQQKSSQAPKLLFHYYDKDFNNEADTPDNFQSRRPNTSFCFLDIRSPGLGDTAMYLCATSPHHLVGDEQFFGPGTRLTVL.

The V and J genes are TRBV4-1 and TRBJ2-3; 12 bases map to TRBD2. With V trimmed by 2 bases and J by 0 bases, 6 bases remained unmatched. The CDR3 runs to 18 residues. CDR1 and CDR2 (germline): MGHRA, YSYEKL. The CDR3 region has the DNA TGCGCCAGCAGCCAACTAGCGGGGGGGGATACTAGCACAGATACGCAGTATTTT. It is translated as CASSQLAGGDTSTDTQYF.

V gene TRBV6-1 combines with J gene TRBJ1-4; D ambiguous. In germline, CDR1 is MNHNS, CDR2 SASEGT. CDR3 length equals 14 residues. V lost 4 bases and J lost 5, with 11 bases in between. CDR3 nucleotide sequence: TGTGCCAGCAGTGTACAGAGCAGAAATGAAAAACTGTTTTTT. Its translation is CASSVQSRNEKLFF.

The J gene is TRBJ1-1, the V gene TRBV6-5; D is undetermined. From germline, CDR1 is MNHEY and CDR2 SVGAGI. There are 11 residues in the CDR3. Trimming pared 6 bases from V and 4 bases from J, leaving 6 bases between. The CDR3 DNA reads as TGTGCCAGCAGCCTCTCCACTGAAGCTTTCTTT. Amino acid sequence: CASSLSTEAFF.

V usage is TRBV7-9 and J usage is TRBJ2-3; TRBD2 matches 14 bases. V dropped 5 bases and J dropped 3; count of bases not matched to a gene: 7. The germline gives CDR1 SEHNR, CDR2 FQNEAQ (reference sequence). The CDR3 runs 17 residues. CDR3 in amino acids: CASSGPGTSGRTDTQYF. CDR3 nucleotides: TGTGCCAGCAGCGGCCCCGGGACTAGCGGGAGAACAGATACGCAGTATTTT.

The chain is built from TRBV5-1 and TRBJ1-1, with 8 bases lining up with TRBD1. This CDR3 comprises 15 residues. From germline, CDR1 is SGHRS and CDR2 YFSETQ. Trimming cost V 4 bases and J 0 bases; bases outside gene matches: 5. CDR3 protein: CASSVRGPLNTEAFF. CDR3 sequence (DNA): TGCGCCAGCAGCGTCAGGGGGCCCTTGAACACTGAAGCTTTCTTT.

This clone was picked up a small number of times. The CDR3 nucleotides read TGCAGCTTTTTGGAGAGCAACTATGGCTACACCTTC. This sequence encodes CSFLESNYGYTF. The chain carries TRBV29-1 and TRBJ1-2; no firm D call. This CDR3 is built from 12 residues. Trimming removed 8 bases from V and 2 bases from J, with 12 bases in between. The V gene's germline CDR1 is SQVTM and CDR2 ANQGSEA.